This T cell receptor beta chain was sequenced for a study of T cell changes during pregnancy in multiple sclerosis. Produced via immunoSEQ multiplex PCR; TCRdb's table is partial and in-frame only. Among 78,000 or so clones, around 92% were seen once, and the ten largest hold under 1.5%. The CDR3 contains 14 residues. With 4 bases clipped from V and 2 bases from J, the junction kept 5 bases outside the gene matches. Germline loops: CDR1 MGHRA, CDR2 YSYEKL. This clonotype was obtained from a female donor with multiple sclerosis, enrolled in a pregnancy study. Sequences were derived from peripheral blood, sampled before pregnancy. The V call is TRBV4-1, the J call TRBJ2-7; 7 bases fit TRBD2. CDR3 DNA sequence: TGCGCCAGCAGCCCTATGGGGGGGGCCTACGAGCAGTACTTC. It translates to CASSPMGGAYEQYF.